The 13 T cell receptor beta chains reported below all come from one sample, sequenced in a study of human T cells and chemical hapten exposure. In the library, unique molecular identifiers were attached to individual cDNA molecules. TCRdb processed the reads anew with MiXCR; each CDR3 protein has one entry. The repertoire holds 100,000 to 150,000 distinct CDR3 sequences, with less than 10% as singletons. The authors extracted total RNA from unfractionated whole blood. Sequencing was carried out using whole blood. These receptors were obtained from a human donor in good health. Some clones in this sample may be carry-over from other donors' samples.

The sample holds a few counts of this clonotype. The chain recombines TRBV5-1 with TRBJ2-2, with 10 bases fitting TRBD2. Germline V gene data show CDR1 as SGHRS and CDR2 as YFSETQ. The V gene end was trimmed by 5 bases and the J gene end by 5 bases; junction bases not matched to a gene: 3. The CDR3 is made up of 14 amino acids. The CDR3 DNA sequence: TGCGCCAGCAGAACAGCGGGAGGGACCGGGGAGCTGTTTTTT. Its protein is CASRTAGGTGELFF.

In this sample, this clonotype turned up many times. This rearrangement joins TRBV13 to TRBJ1-1; 12 nucleotides line up with TRBD1. The CDR3 is made up of 15 amino acids. Germline V gene sequence: CDR1 PRHDT, CDR2 FYEKMQ (reference sequence). Trimming took 5 bases from V and 5 from J; bases not matched to a gene: 6. In nucleotides, the CDR3 is TGTGCCAGCAGCGTAGAGGGACAGGGGGCGACTGAAGCTTTCTTT. Translating gives CASSVEGQGATEAFF.

This clonotype was found many times. The V and J genes are TRBV6-4 and TRBJ2-1, with 11 bases matching TRBD2. CDR1 and CDR2 (germline): MRHNA, SNTAGT. V lost 7 bases and J lost 6; bases outside the gene matches: 8. CDR3 length: 15 residues. Here the CDR3 reads CASTVTSGEGNEQFF. The DNA of the CDR3 is TGTGCCAGCACCGTGACTAGCGGGGAAGGCAATGAGCAGTTCTTC.

This clonotype was seen repeatedly, ten times or more. This chain connects TRBV2 to TRBJ2-1, with TRBD2 matching 9 bases. The CDR3 is 14 residues long. The germline gives CDR1 SNHLY, CDR2 FYNNEI. The V segment lost 7 bases and the J segment 4 bases; nucleotides outside the gene matches: 5. Here the CDR3 reads CASKGLAPYNEQFF. Written as DNA, the CDR3 is TGTGCCAGCAAGGGACTAGCCCCTTACAATGAGCAGTTCTTC.

This clonotype was seen at least ten times. The J gene is TRBJ2-1, the V gene TRBV20-1; perhaps TRBD2 as D (6 bases). CDR3 length: 16 amino acids. The germline V gene has CDR1 DFQATT and CDR2 SNEGSKA (reference sequence). V was trimmed by 7 bases and J by 8 bases, leaving 27 bases between them. CDR3 loop: CSVRPGRLVRVHEQFF. CDR3 DNA: TGCAGTGTTCGACCAGGGAGGCTAGTCCGTGTCCATGAGCAGTTCTTC.

This clonotype was recorded at least ten times. The chain recombines TRBV7-9 with TRBJ1-4; D not resolved. Germline CDR1 and CDR2: SEHNR and FQNEAQ (reference sequence). V gave up 6 bases and J gave up 5 bases, with 7 bases separating them. The CDR3 consists of 12 residues. CDR3 bases: TGTGCCAGCAGGCACAAGAATGAAAAACTGTTTTTT. Amino acids: CASRHKNEKLFF.

This clonotype showed up just a few times. J is TRBJ1-1 and V is TRBV5-5, with D unresolved. The CDR3 runs to 12 residues. Germline lookup yields CDR1 SGHKS and CDR2 YYEKEE (reference sequence). V was pared by 4 bases and J by 8 bases, with 12 bases between. The CDR3 here is CASSREGGEAFF. In nucleotides, the CDR3 is TGTGCCAGCAGCCGGGAAGGAGGGGAAGCTTTCTTT.

The chain is built from TRBV4-2 and TRBJ1-3; the D is unclear. Trimming stripped 0 bases from V and 0 bases from J, with 24 bases between. Per germline, CDR1 LGHNA and CDR2 YNFKEQ. The CDR3 has 21 amino acids. CDR3 sequence (DNA): TGTGCCAGCAGCCAAGAAGCGTTGGTCCTAGGAAGAATGAGCTCTGGAAACACCATATATTTT. Protein product: CASSQEALVLGRMSSGNTIYF.

This clonotype was seen ten or more times. The chain combines TRBV5-1 with TRBJ1-1; no clear D gene. Trimming took 0 bases from V and 4 from J, leaving 16 bases between them. CDR1 SGHRS and CDR2 YFSETQ come from the germline V gene. This CDR3 contains 16 residues. The CDR3 sequence is CASSLGRSEGSTEAFF. The CDR3 DNA reads TGCGCCAGCAGCTTGGGGAGGTCGGAAGGGAGCACTGAAGCTTTCTTT.

This sequence joins TRBV3-1 and TRBJ2-3; 11 bases line up with TRBD1. V shed 4 bases, J shed 4 bases, and the junction held 7 bases outside the gene matches. The CDR3 consists of 16 residues. Germline loops: CDR1 LGHDT, CDR2 YNNKEL (reference sequence). CDR3 in DNA: TGTGCCAGCAGCCCCCCGAGGACAGGGGGCGCAGATACGCAGTATTTT. It yields the protein CASSPPRTGGADTQYF.

The chain links TRBV20-1 to TRBJ2-3; 7 nucleotides match TRBD1. Trimming took 6 bases from V and 0 from J; bases not matched to a gene: 6. In germline, CDR1 is DFQATT, CDR2 SNEGSKA (reference sequence). The CDR3 consists of 14 residues. CDR3 bases: TGCAGTGCAGAGGGGGCGACTAGCACAGATACGCAGTATTTT. The encoded protein is CSAEGATSTDTQYF.

This clonotype was picked up a small number of times. The chain uses TRBV7-3 and TRBJ1-1; D remains unclear. Germline V lookup: CDR1 SGHTA, CDR2 FQGTGA. V was pared by 1 base and J by 4 bases, with 7 bases between. The CDR3 contains 13 residues. CDR3 DNA sequence: TGTGCCAGCAGCTTAAGTATGGCCACTGAAGCTTTCTTT. Translating gives CASSLSMATEAFF. Looking up the rest from reference TRBV7-3 and TRBJ1-1 gives the full variable domain: GAGVSQTPSNKVTEKGKYVELRCDPISGHTALYWYRQSLGQGPEFLIYFQGTGAADDSGLPNDRFFAVRPEGSVSTLKIQRTERGDSAVYLCASSLSMATEAFFGQGTRLTVV.

V and J are TRBV7-9 and TRBJ2-1; D remains unclear. The CDR3 is 15 residues long. Trimming took off 4 bases at V and 0 bases at J, with 10 bases between the two ends. Germline CDR1 reads SEHNR; CDR2 reads FQNEAQ (reference sequence). The CDR3 sequence: CASSSLTYSYNEQFF. The DNA of the CDR3 is TGTGCCAGCAGCTCACTAACGTACTCCTACAATGAGCAGTTCTTC.